These 28 T cell receptor beta chains share one sample of origin, sequenced in a study of cytomegalovirus exposure and HLA in healthy donors. Amplification used 60 Vbeta primers and 13 Jbeta primers. The method was immunoSEQ multiplex PCR; TCRdb's version includes in-frame clones alone and lacks a portion of them. The sample has fewer than 150,000 clones; approximately 85% are singletons. Sample: PBMCs. These receptors were collected from a woman younger than 45 in good health and CMV-seropositive.

CDR3 in amino acids: CASSRRSGQPVFEQFF. The CDR3, as DNA: TGTGCCAGCAGCCGGCGAAGCGGACAGCCTGTTTTTGAGCAGTTCTTC. The chain is built from TRBV28 and TRBJ2-1; a possible D gene is TRBD1 (6 bases). V gave up 6 bases and J gave up 9 bases, with 24 bases separating them. The CDR3 length is 16 residues. CDR1 MDHEN and CDR2 SYDVKM come from the germline V gene.

This clone showed up just a few times. V usage is TRBV11-3 and J usage is TRBJ2-3, with unresolved D. The CDR3 extends over 13 amino acids. V was clipped by 2 bases and J by 5 bases, with 8 bases between them. CDR1 is SGHNT and CDR2 is YENEEA in the germline V gene. CDR3 loop: CASSLNLLDTQYF. Written as DNA, the CDR3 is TGTGCCAGCAGCTTAAACTTGTTAGATACGCAGTATTTT.

This clone was detected once. The chain combines TRBV19 with TRBJ2-1, with TRBD2 matching over 10 bases. In germline, CDR1 is LNHDA, CDR2 SQIVND (reference sequence). CDR3 length equals 16 residues. V was pared by 5 bases and J by 5 bases, with 9 bases of the junction left unmatched. Here the CDR3 DNA reads TGTGCCAGTAGTCCAAGGGATCTAGCGGGGGACAATGAGCAGTTCTTC. Protein: CASSPRDLAGDNEQFF.

This clone occurred a few times. CDR3 DNA sequence: TGTGCCAGCAGTGAAGCGCTCGGGGGACGCTCACCCCTCCACTTT. Protein: CASSEALGGRSPLHF. The chain is built from TRBV6-1 and TRBJ1-6; perhaps TRBD1 as D (5 bases). Germline V gene lookup returns CDR1 MNHNS and CDR2 SASEGT. V lost 0 bases and J lost 10, with 13 bases in between. The CDR3 totals 15 residues.

The chain uses TRBV5-5 and TRBJ1-5, with D possibly being TRBD1 (5 bases). The CDR3 is made up of 13 amino acids. Trimming removed 4 bases at V and 4 bases at J, with 9 bases between. Germline CDR1 SGHKS, CDR2 YYEKEE (reference sequence). The CDR3, as DNA: TGTGCCAGCAGCATCGACAGTAATCAGCCCCAGCATTTT. Translation gives CASSIDSNQPQHF.

This chain links TRBV30 with TRBJ1-2; 7 nucleotides line up with TRBD1. CDR1 and CDR2 from the germline V gene are GTSNPN and SVGIG (reference sequence). This CDR3 spans 13 amino acids. V dropped 8 bases and J dropped 8; count of bases not matched to a gene: 14. This chain's CDR3 is CARDGRGPAGYTF. In DNA form, the CDR3 reads TGTGCCCGCGATGGAAGGGGGCCGGCGGGCTACACCTTC.

The gene calls are TRBV5-1 and TRBJ2-7, with D possibly TRBD1 on 5 matching bases. The V gene lost 3 bases and the J gene lost 0 bases, with 10 bases spanning the gap. Germline CDR1 is SGHRS and CDR2 is YFSETQ. CDR3 length equals 14 residues. The CDR3 DNA sequence: TGCGCCAGCAGCTCCCCCCAGGGCTCCTACGAGCAGTACTTC. Protein: CASSSPQGSYEQYF. Full variable domain (remainder filled in from reference TRBV5-1 and TRBJ2-7): KAGVTQTPRYLIKTRGQQVTLSCSPISGHRSVSWYQQTPGQGLQFLFEYFSETQRNKGNFPGRFSGRQFSNSRSEMNVSTLELGDSALYLCASSSPQGSYEQYFGPGTRLTVT.

This clone was detected a few times. V usage is TRBV2 and J usage is TRBJ1-1; D is possibly TRBD1 (6 bases). From germline, CDR1 is SNHLY and CDR2 FYNNEI. V gave up 6 bases and J gave up 1 base, with 18 bases separating them. The CDR3 extends over 16 amino acids. The CDR3 region is CASRDGYGQRNTEAFF. Here the CDR3 DNA reads TGTGCCAGCAGAGATGGGTATGGACAGCGGAACACTGAAGCTTTCTTT.

The rearrangement uses TRBV28 and TRBJ1-2, with D perhaps matching TRBD1 (6 bases). Germline CDR1 is MDHEN and CDR2 is SYDVKM. Trimming took 2 bases from V and 0 from J, leaving 10 bases between them. The CDR3 is 15 amino acids. As DNA, the CDR3 is TGTGCCAGCAGTTTAAGGGGGTTCCCTAACTATGGCTACACCTTC. It encodes CASSLRGFPNYGYTF.

This clone was detected only once. The rearrangement uses TRBV27 and TRBJ1-5; the match to TRBD1 covers 8 bases. The junction had 5 bases not matched to a gene; V was cut back by 2 bases and J by 5 bases. This CDR3 is 15 amino acids long. Germline V gene lookup returns CDR1 MNHEY and CDR2 SMNVEV (reference sequence). The CDR3 protein is CASSLVGQVDQPQHF. The CDR3, as DNA: TGTGCCAGCAGTTTAGTGGGACAGGTAGATCAGCCCCAGCATTTT.

The genes are TRBV5-1 and TRBJ2-4, with 7 positions matching TRBD2. Trimming at V came to 4 bases and at J to 0 bases, leaving 7 bases not matched to a gene. Germline values: CDR1 SGHRS, CDR2 YFSETQ. The CDR3 extends over 16 amino acids. Written as DNA, the CDR3 is TGCGCCAGCAGCGCGGGGGTCCTACTAGCCAAAAACATTCAGTACTTC. Translating gives CASSAGVLLAKNIQYF.

The chain employs TRBV27 and TRBJ2-1; a possible D gene is TRBD2 (6 bases). The CDR3 consists of 16 residues. Deletions cut 6 bases from V and 4 bases from J, with 19 bases between. Looked up from germline, CDR1 is MNHEY and CDR2 is SMNVEV (reference sequence). The CDR3 DNA reads as TGTGCCAGCAGCCTAACGGGACTCCAATCATACAATGAGCAGTTCTTC. It encodes CASSLTGLQSYNEQFF.

The V gene is TRBV6-1, the J gene TRBJ1-3, with D possibly being TRBD1 (5 bases). Germline V gene sequence: CDR1 MNHNS, CDR2 SASEGT. The CDR3 has 14 residues. V was shortened by 6 bases and J by 0 bases, with 9 bases between the two germline ends. Here the CDR3 reads CASRLTDSGNTIYF. In DNA, the CDR3 is TGTGCCAGCAGATTGACAGACTCTGGAAACACCATATATTTT.

The chain couples TRBV9 to TRBJ1-2, with unresolved D. This CDR3 contains 17 residues. The germline V gene has CDR1 SGDLS and CDR2 YYNGEE. With 3 bases removed from V and 0 bases from J, the gap between germline ends came to 18 bases. CDR3 bases: TGTGCCAGCAGCGACCCCTCGCGGCATACTTCTAACTATGGCTACACCTTC. This sequence encodes CASSDPSRHTSNYGYTF.

This clone has a single count. The V and J genes are TRBV5-1 and TRBJ1-5; D remains ambiguous. The germline CDR1 and CDR2 sequences are SGHRS and YFSETQ. The V end was cut by 0 bases, the J end by 2 bases, with 12 bases between. The CDR3 covers 16 residues. The CDR3 spells CASSLDGKVGNQPQHF. The CDR3 coding sequence is TGCGCCAGCAGCTTGGACGGGAAAGTTGGCAATCAGCCCCAGCATTTT.

The rearrangement links TRBV7-6 to TRBJ2-1; 9 bases are a match to TRBD1. CDR3 length equals 16 residues. Germline CDR1 reads SGHVS; CDR2 reads FNYEAQ. V was pared by 5 bases and J by 3 bases, with 8 bases of the junction left unmatched. The CDR3 spells CASSPLRTGVYNEQFF. The DNA of the CDR3 is TGTGCCAGCAGCCCCTTACGGACAGGGGTCTACAATGAGCAGTTCTTC.

V usage is TRBV6-6 and J usage is TRBJ1-1; D is unresolved. V was cut by 6 bases and J by 4 bases, with 21 bases left in between. The CDR3 is 16 amino acids. The germline V gene has CDR1 MNHNY and CDR2 SVGAGI (reference sequence). The DNA for the CDR3 is TGTGCCAGCAGCCACCTAAGGTGGCAGGATACCACTGAAGCTTTCTTT. This codes for CASSHLRWQDTTEAFF.

This chain connects TRBV5-4 to TRBJ2-7; 8 bases are shared with TRBD1. Germline V CDR1 and CDR2: SGHNT, YYREEE (reference sequence). Germline trimming cut 4 bases from V and 2 bases from J; bases unmatched to any gene: 5. The CDR3 extends over 14 amino acids. The CDR3 sequence is CASSPRTGPYEQYF. DNA of the CDR3: TGTGCCAGCAGCCCCAGGACAGGGCCCTACGAGCAGTACTTC.

This sequence joins TRBV28 and TRBJ1-1; 9 bases align to TRBD1. The length of the CDR3 is 17 residues. Germline V gene lookup returns CDR1 MDHEN and CDR2 SYDVKM. V shed 6 bases, J shed 3 bases, and the junction held 14 bases outside the gene matches. The CDR3 DNA reads as TGTGCCAGCAGCTTGGTGGGACAGGGATGGTTCTACACTGAAGCTTTCTTT. It yields the protein CASSLVGQGWFYTEAFF.

The gene calls are TRBV28 and TRBJ2-1; 7 bases are shared with TRBD2. CDR1 and CDR2 from the germline V gene are MDHEN and SYDVKM. This CDR3 spans 16 amino acids. V shed 2 bases and J 9 bases; nucleotides not matched to a gene: 13. CDR3 loop: CASSLETGLPGGEQFF. The CDR3 DNA is TGTGCCAGCAGTTTAGAAACAGGCCTGCCGGGGGGTGAGCAGTTCTTC.

This clone was recorded only once. This sequence joins TRBV5-1 and TRBJ1-4; D is possibly TRBD1 (5 bases). The CDR3 extends over 15 amino acids. V gave up 4 bases and J gave up 8 bases, with 18 bases separating them. Germline V lookup: CDR1 SGHRS, CDR2 YFSETQ. DNA for the CDR3: TGCGCCAGCAGCATCCTCGGGGGTGGGGAGGAAAAACTGTTTTTT. Encoded protein: CASSILGGGEEKLFF.

The chain uses TRBV6-1 and TRBJ1-1, with a tentative D call TRBD1 (6 bases). CDR1 and CDR2 from the germline V gene are MNHNS and SASEGT. V shed 5 bases and J shed 3 bases, with 13 bases lying between them. This CDR3 comprises 14 residues. The CDR3 loop reads CASSLQNRDTEAFF. The CDR3 nucleotides read TGTGCCAGCAGTCTTCAAAACAGGGACACTGAAGCTTTCTTT.

Here the CDR3 reads CASSRGGSAGLRETQHF. The DNA of the CDR3 is TGTGCCAGCAGCCGAGGGGGTTCAGCAGGGCTGCGGGAGACCCAGCATTTT. The V call is TRBV7-2, the J call TRBJ1-5; D might be TRBD1 (6 bases). Per the germline V gene, CDR1 is SGHTA and CDR2 is FQGNSA. The CDR3 runs to 17 residues. V was clipped by 5 bases and J by 11 bases, with 28 bases between them.

The chain recombines TRBV13 with TRBJ2-1; D possibly corresponds to TRBD1 (7 bases). The CDR3 consists of 15 residues. Germline CDR1 reads PRHDT; CDR2 reads FYEKMQ (reference sequence). V lost 5 bases and J 6 bases, leaving 17 bases between the germline ends. CDR3 in DNA: TGTGCCAGCAGCCCCCGGGCAGGGGGGATCAATGAGCAGTTCTTC. The encoded protein is CASSPRAGGINEQFF.

Note on this clone: One end of the junction varies from germline; a read error may be responsible. The rearrangement uses TRBV7-9 and TRBJ2-5, with D hard to call. Germline CDR1 reads SEHNR; CDR2 reads FQNEAQ (reference sequence). This CDR3 spans 16 amino acids. The CDR3 coding sequence is TGTTCCAGCAGCTTAGGGTTGGGCAGGTTGGCAGAGACCCAGTACTTC. It encodes CSSSLGLGRLAETQYF.

CDR3 sequence (DNA): TGTGCCACGACACTGAACACTGAAGCTTTCTTT. Its protein product is CATTLNTEAFF. The chain employs TRBV2 and TRBJ1-1, with D hard to call. Trimming took off 10 bases at V and 0 bases at J, with 6 bases between the two ends. CDR1 and CDR2 (germline): SNHLY, FYNNEI. The CDR3 has 11 amino acids.

The rearrangement uses TRBV30 and TRBJ2-3; 7 bases fit TRBD1. The CDR3 covers 13 residues. Germline V CDR1 and CDR2: GTSNPN, SVGIG (reference sequence). V was pared by 7 bases and J by 4 bases, with 8 bases of the junction left unmatched. The CDR3 region has the DNA TGTGCCTATACGACAGGGTCCGCAGATACGCAGTATTTT. This sequence encodes CAYTTGSADTQYF.

The chain links TRBV10-3 to TRBJ2-7, with D uncertain. The germline V gene encodes CDR1 ENHRY and CDR2 SYGVKD. There are 13 residues in the CDR3. V lost 3 bases to trimming and J lost 6 bases, with 12 bases between them. The CDR3: CAISDRTAFEQYF. The CDR3 coding sequence is TGTGCCATCAGTGACAGAACAGCTTTCGAGCAGTACTTC.